This record looks at one T cell receptor (beta chain) sequence and its context. What this receptor recognizes is not known. No base-level quality is on record; no much larger clone is a single base apart. This entry belongs to a study of cytomegalovirus exposure and HLA in healthy donors (dated by TCRdb to about 2017). Broadly, across the study: An earlier analysis of roughly 610 of the donors reported about 300 Gb of sequence data and 90 million to 120 million unique TCR beta sequences obtained from around 170 million T cells. About 280 gigabases of sequencing data and about 92 million unique TCR sequences made up an early release that covered 500 to 650 HLA-typed donors. Of the 300 to 500 genotyped donors, roughly 76% were placed in the genetic ancestry cluster associated with self-reported Caucasian donors. The study aimed to test whether cataloging public T cell receptors could reveal signatures of past pathogen exposure. The study profiled the T cell repertoires of 500 to 800 subjects by immunosequencing and related them to cytomegalovirus serostatus. In addition to the first cohort of hundreds of subjects, a separate validation cohort of 120 different subjects was used. High-throughput TCR immunosequencing, statistical association of individual TCRs with disease status, and machine learning were combined to predict cytomegalovirus infection status. In a later analysis, previously published TCR beta repertoires from 550 to 750 donors were re-analyzed and high-resolution HLA genotyping was added so that TCR occurrence patterns could be studied. In the later analysis, no new phenotypic data were used to find candidate immune exposures; instead, reliance was placed on TCR beta sequences and their occurrence across donors. To decide whether each TCR beta V gene segment behaved as functional or pseudogenic, an earlier analysis of some 540 of the donors relied on high-throughput TCR beta sequencing. Alongside the repertoire data, information on donor age, sex, ethnicity and CMV serostatus was compiled. A later genetic analysis used genome-wide SNP genotypes for 398 of the 666 donors, treating that subset as a discovery cohort. All discovery cohort repertoires had been generated using a single sequencing platform. HLA typing included class I and class II loci at four-digit resolution. Typing coverage varied by locus: roughly 620-640 donors for A, B, C, DRB1 and DQB1; around 560 for DQA1; about 570 for DPA1; approximately 490 for DPB1. A handful of DR-DQ haplotypes were handled as single units for association and clustering because linkage in the cohort was strong. Among about 390 genotyped donors of the cohort, an average of about 240,000 unique TCR beta nucleotide sequences were sequenced per donor, roughly 18% of them non-productive. General findings and caveats noted by the study authors: Compared with equally common non-associated chains, HLA-associated TCR beta chains in a later analysis were more clonally expanded and had lower generation probabilities. The classifier was reported to diagnose cytomegalovirus status with high specificity and sensitivity in both the original and validation cohorts. In a later analysis, TCR association rates were found to vary across HLA loci, with the most associated TCRs seen for DRB1 alleles and the fewest for HLA-C alleles. According to a later analysis, most CMV-associated TCR beta chains appeared to be HLA-restricted, and the HLA associations seemed to be driven largely by CMV exposure. While some public TCRs were present in many individuals, most TCR sequences turned up only very rarely across donors. The study gave a list of under 200 TCR beta chains associated with cytomegalovirus. The authors suggested that the approach could potentially be extended to other disease states and immunological phenotypes. Linkage disequilibrium might explain the correlated functional status among segregating V segments, but an unknown experimental factor could not be excluded. A group of highly shared sequence variants was considered likely to be a technical artifact of the sequencing pipeline. Presence/absence analyses assumed roughly uniform sequencing depth across donors, an assumption that may not hold. According to a later analysis, parvovirus B19, influenza, CMV and Epstein-Barr virus appeared linked to several top co-occurrence clusters. Because HLA typing was missing for some donors at each locus, association tests included only the typed subset. Three of the identified cytomegalovirus-associated TCR beta chains were confirmed in vitro to be specific for cytomegalovirus antigens. A later analysis associated 17,000 or so TCR beta sequences with specific HLA alleles at a false discovery rate of 0.05. Compared with the approximately 670-donor mean, donors in an Asian-associated ancestry cluster had fewer N-insertions in productive TCRs, according to a later genetic analysis. The cohort was sequenced for TCR beta chains only, and without alpha or paired-chain data the features that could be detected were limited. Because counts were too low, more than 15 rarely observed V segments, including chromosome 9 orphons, were left out of the earlier analysis of roughly 600 of the donors. In a later genetic analysis, a missense DCLRE1C variant was associated with V-gene and J-gene trimming of TCR beta chains, and the association was replicated in an independent cohort. Broadly in line with IMGT annotations, most TCR beta V segments showed up in productive rearrangements about 90% or about 30% of the time in an earlier analysis of several hundred of the donors. A further reported finding was that TCR beta sequences accurately predicted the HLA-A and HLA-B alleles for most subjects in the first cohort. When HLA alleles, especially DR and DQ, strongly co-occurred, attributing TCR associations to individual alleles was difficult. The only immune exposure information available for the cohort was CMV serostatus.

Library preparation employed the immunoSEQ multiplex PCR assay. The multiplex PCR relied on a mix of 60 forward primers for TCR Vbeta segments and 13 reverse primers for TCR Jbeta segments. Amplification of the CDR3 region of rearranged TCR beta genes was performed with a multiplex PCR assay on genomic DNA. Amplified TCR beta libraries were sequenced as 87-base-pair reads on the Illumina HiSeq System. Per the source publication's procedure: A later analysis counted about 80 million unique TCR beta chains across the 670 or so repertoires, and 10 million to 12 million of these chains were shared by at least two donors. To remove PCR and sequencing errors, raw reads were error-corrected and collapsed into unique sequences using a nearest-neighbor algorithm that merged closely related sequences. V, D and J gene segments were assigned by aligning CDR3 sequences to IMGT reference sequences. For a sequence to be retained, a match of at least six nucleotides to both a V gene segment and a J gene segment was required. A rearrangement counted as productive if the CDR3 had no stop codons and remained in frame with V and J, and every other rearrangement counted as non-productive. CDR3 was defined according to IMGT convention as the region running from the second conserved V-encoded cysteine to the conserved J-encoded phenylalanine. The earlier analysis of 500 to 750 of the donors excluded any sequence lacking an unambiguous match to a single V gene segment. In an earlier analysis of several hundred of the donors, a V segment was called functional when productive rearrangements were above 56.7%, and segregating when the standard deviation between donors exceeded 5%. A statistical classification framework was developed to diagnose cytomegalovirus status using the catalog of TCR beta chain sequences. V and J gene assignment, in a later analysis, came from comparing TCR nucleotide sequences with IMGT/GENE-DB human TR gene sequences. In a later analysis, CDR3 sequences and most-parsimonious VDJ recombination scenarios were assigned using the TCRdist pipeline. A later analysis defined each TCR beta chain by its CDR3 amino acid sequence plus V-gene family, and excluded reads lacking a unique V-gene family. To address suspected cross-contamination and a sequencing artifact, a later analysis removed approximately 590 highly shared, low-generation-probability nucleotide sequences. A later analysis calculated a clonal expansion index for each public chain from normalized within-repertoire ranks of inferred template counts. A later analysis computed generation probabilities with a VDJ recombination model fitted to out-of-frame rearrangements, and checked the results against IGoR. Hypergeometric tests were used in a later analysis to score TCR-TCR, TCR-HLA and TCR-CMV co-occurrence, with a repertoire-size bias correction applied to the TCR pairs. To estimate false discovery rates, a later analysis permuted the HLA or CMV assignments 20 times. In a later analysis, co-occurring TCRs were grouped with DBSCAN, and TCRdist sequence similarity was added when clustering was performed within HLA-allele-positive subsets. For co-occurrence clustering, repertoires with fewer than 30,000 or more than 120,000 public chains were excluded, along with about five repertoires with anomalous nucleotide sharing. TCRdb re-hosts the immuneACCESS table, in-frame sequences only. Its copies lack some clones; in the studies checked, an unresolved V gene accounts for under half of them, and the cause for the rest is not known. V and J calls and clone size come straight from that table; D and trimming were deduced from the DNA. The sample table contains about 140,000 clones; only one count was recorded for about three fifths of them. About 1.8% of the sample goes to the ten largest clones.

In total, approximately 700 healthy bone marrow donors made up the cohort. All cohort members were sampled while nominally healthy, although unrecorded immune exposures were likely present. The donor was CMV seronegative and was included in the group of around 320 seronegative cohort members. A peripheral blood sample was provided by each donor, and peripheral blood mononuclear cells were used for TCR beta sequencing. The Qiagen DNeasy Blood Extraction Kit was used to extract genomic DNA from the blood cell samples. This TCR derives from a male donor in good health and CMV-seronegative. Sequencing was performed on PBMCs.

The bases read TGTGCCAGCAGTTCGGTCGATCGGGGTGGCTACACCTTC. This translates into CASSSVDRGGYTF. The chain employs TRBV27 and TRBJ1-2; no confident D gene assignment can be made. The CDR1 and CDR2 encoded by the germline V gene (reference sequence) are MNHEY and SMNVEV. The CDR3 measures 13 amino acids from cysteine to phenylalanine. The sequence is cut down to CDR3 DNA, 39 bases in frame from base 1. V gives up 4 bases and J gives up 7 bases, and the segment between their germline ends measures 13 bases.